This T cell receptor beta chain was recorded in a study of blood T cells in healthy people across ages. Study conclusions and caveats: Roughly linear declines in TCR beta diversity per million T cells occurred with age.

Combining a sample-barcoded 5' primer with a J-beta primer mix, a second PCR ran for about 7 to 12 cycles. From each sample, at least 2.5 million paired-end reads containing CDR3 were obtained. TCRdb re-called the 5' RACE reads through MiXCR, storing one row per CDR3 protein. The sample comprises 750,000 or so distinct CDR3 sequences, around 25% of which are singletons, and under 9.5% rests with the top ten. The CDR3 runs to 14 residues. Germline CDR1 SNHLY, CDR2 FYNNEI. Trimming stripped 5 bases from V and 3 bases from J, with 13 bases between. This clonotype was seen a few times. Its target is unknown. The sample was also linked to a second study, of T cells of mothers and their children. In that study: At a rate of 1.5 ug per 15 ul, cDNA synthesis received all of the extracted RNA.

This TCR derives from a boy under 18 in good health. Input material: blood. The rearrangement links TRBV2 to TRBJ2-5; no clear D. The CDR3: CASSRSIVEETQYF. As DNA, the CDR3 is TGTGCCAGCAGTCGCTCCATAGTCGAAGAGACCCAGTACTTC. Complete variable domain (other parts from reference TRBV2 and TRBJ2-5): EPEVTQTPSHQVTQMGQEVILRCVPISNHLYFYWYRQILGQKVEFLVSFYNNEISEKSEIFDDQFSVERPDGSNFTLKIRSTKLEDSAMYFCASSRSIVEETQYFGPGTRLLVL.